Listed here are 15 T cell receptor beta chains from one sample, sequenced in a study of blood T cell repertoires in COVID-19. Method: immunoSEQ multiplex PCR; TCRdb's copy keeps in-frame clones and lacks some. Among about 33,000 clones, 70% to 90% were seen once, and the ten largest hold around 6.6%. The sequenced sample was peripheral blood. Receptors originate from a human donor in a cohort sampled during active COVID-19.

The chain uses TRBV18 and TRBJ2-5; TRBD1 might be the D (5 bases). Between the trimmed V and J ends, which lost 3 bases and 12 bases, there was a span of 14 bases. Per the germline V gene, CDR1 is KGHSH and CDR2 is LQKENI. CDR3 length equals 12 residues. Here the CDR3 DNA reads TGTGCCAGCTCACCTGCTCCAGAAGGGGAGTACTTC. It specifies CASSPAPEGEYF.

This chain joins TRBV27 and TRBJ2-1; 9 bases align to TRBD2. Trimming took 4 bases from V and 0 from J; bases not matched to a gene: 7. From germline, CDR1 is MNHEY and CDR2 SMNVEV (reference sequence). The CDR3 spans 17 residues. The CDR3 is CASSSRGLASSYNEQFF. CDR3 coding DNA: TGTGCCAGCAGTTCCCGGGGACTAGCCAGCTCCTACAATGAGCAGTTCTTC.

The V and J genes are TRBV10-3 and TRBJ2-1; 9 bases are a match to TRBD2. Germline CDR1 and CDR2: ENHRY and SYGVKD. With V trimmed by 3 bases and J by 7 bases, 13 bases remained unmatched. The CDR3 is made up of 17 amino acids. The CDR3 sequence is CAISDGYSGSGKNEQFF. The CDR3 DNA sequence: TGTGCCATCAGTGATGGGTATAGCGGGAGTGGTAAGAATGAGCAGTTCTTC.

The chain has TRBV4-2 and TRBJ2-3; 8 bases are shared with TRBD2. This CDR3 is 16 amino acids long. V was pared by 1 base and J by 7 bases, with 10 bases of the junction left unmatched. CDR1 is LGHNA, CDR2 YNFKEQ, per germline. CDR3 in DNA: TGTGCCAGCAGCCAAGTGGTTGGTAGCGGGGTCCATACGCAGTATTTT. Protein sequence: CASSQVVGSGVHTQYF.

This chain's CDR3 is CASSKGRDRVISYEQYF. The CDR3 DNA is TGTGCCAGCAGTAAAGGAAGGGACAGGGTAATATCCTACGAGCAGTACTTC. The chain uses TRBV6-2 or TRBV6-3 and TRBJ2-7; 9 nucleotides match TRBD1. Germline V gene lookup returns CDR1 MNHEY and CDR2 SVGEGT. The length of the CDR3 is 17 residues. The junction had 12 bases not matched to a gene; V was cut back by 5 bases and J by 1 base.

The V call is TRBV14, the J call TRBJ1-6; D is undetermined. The V and J ends lost 4 bases and 9 bases respectively, with 10 bases between them. Germline assignment: CDR1 SGHDN and CDR2 FVKESK. The CDR3 runs to 13 residues. The DNA of the CDR3 is TGTGCCAGCAGCCTCTCTGCGGGTTCACCCCTCCACTTT. Translation: CASSLSAGSPLHF. Based on the CDR3 plus reference TRBV14 and TRBJ1-6, the full variable domain is EAGVTQFPSHSVIEKGQTVTLRCDPISGHDNLYWYRRVMGKEIKFLLHFVKESKQDESGMPNNRFLAERTGGTYSTLKVQPAELEDSGVYFCASSLSAGSPLHFGNGTRLTVT.

This chain joins TRBV27 and TRBJ2-5, with 7 bases fitting TRBD1. Germline V gene sequence: CDR1 MNHEY, CDR2 SMNVEV (reference sequence). This CDR3 region has 13 residues. V was clipped by 2 bases and J by 7 bases; unmatched bases: 4. CDR3 sequence reads: CASSLQGEGTQYF. The CDR3 nucleotides are TGTGCCAGCAGTTTACAGGGGGAAGGGACCCAGTACTTC.

The J gene is TRBJ2-7, the V gene TRBV19; 8 positions agree with TRBD1. The germline V gene has CDR1 LNHDA and CDR2 SQIVND (reference sequence). After removal of 4 bases from V and 3 bases from J, the junction contained 5 bases not matched to a gene. The CDR3 has 14 amino acids. CDR3 coding DNA: TGTGCCAGTAGTAGCCGGGACAGGCTCTACGAGCAGTACTTC. Its translation is CASSSRDRLYEQYF.

The chain carries TRBV7-3 and TRBJ2-2; D uncertain. Germline V gene sequence: CDR1 SGHTA, CDR2 FQGTGA. This CDR3 comprises 12 residues. Trimming took 5 bases from V and 6 from J, leaving 7 bases between them. For the CDR3, the DNA is TGTGCCAGCAGCCCGGTCCCCGGGGAGCTGTTTTTT. It yields the protein CASSPVPGELFF.

This rearrangement joins TRBV6-2 or TRBV6-3 to TRBJ1-5, with a weak D call TRBD1 (5 bases). This CDR3 has 13 amino acids. Deletions cut 2 bases from V and 5 bases from J, with 7 bases between. The germline V gene has CDR1 MNHEY and CDR2 SVGEGT. The CDR3 nucleotides are TGTGCCAGCAGTTACGAAGGGGATCAGCCCCAGCATTTT. Amino acid sequence: CASSYEGDQPQHF.

The CDR3 reads CASGLDSGAWDEQFF. The CDR3 nucleotides are TGTGCTAGTGGTTTGGATAGCGGGGCCTGGGATGAGCAGTTCTTC. The gene calls are TRBV12-5 and TRBJ2-1; 8 bases are shared with TRBD2. Germline loops: CDR1 LGHNT, CDR2 FRNRAP. V shed 1 base and J 8 bases; nucleotides not matched to a gene: 7. This CDR3 is built from 15 residues.

This clone was seen a handful of times. The J gene is TRBJ2-2, the V gene TRBV2, with 7 bases fitting TRBD1. The germline CDR1 and CDR2 sequences are SNHLY and FYNNEI. The CDR3 runs to 15 residues. After removal of 6 bases from V and 0 bases from J, the junction contained 4 bases not matched to a gene. The CDR3, as DNA: TGTGCCAGCAGAGGACAGGCCGCGAACACCGGGGAGCTGTTTTTT. Encoded protein: CASRGQAANTGELFF. Combining the CDR3 with reference TRBV2 and TRBJ2-2 gives the whole variable domain EPEVTQTPSHQVTQMGQEVILRCVPISNHLYFYWYRQILGQKVEFLVSFYNNEISEKSEIFDDQFSVERPDGSNFTLKIRSTKLEDSAMYFCASRGQAANTGELFFGEGSRLTVL.

The CDR3 coding sequence is TGTGCCAGCAGGATCGACCTAGCGGGATGGTACAATGAGCAGTTCTTC. Its translation is CASRIDLAGWYNEQFF. V usage is TRBV28 and J usage is TRBJ2-1; 9 positions match TRBD2. Germline CDR1 reads MDHEN; CDR2 reads SYDVKM. The V gene end was trimmed by 6 bases and the J gene end by 4 bases; junction bases not matched to a gene: 10. The CDR3 has 16 residues. Variable domain in full (rest from reference TRBV28 and TRBJ2-1): DVKVTQSSRYLVKRTGEKVFLECVQDMDHENMFWYRQDPGLGLRLIYFSYDVKMKEKGDIPEGYSVSREKKERFSLILESASTNQTSMYLCASRIDLAGWYNEQFFGPGTRLTVL.

V usage is TRBV6-5 and J usage is TRBJ2-7, with TRBD1 matching over 7 bases. Looked up from germline, CDR1 is MNHEY and CDR2 is SVGAGI. The V gene end was trimmed by 4 bases and the J gene end by 2 bases; junction bases not matched to a gene: 8. The CDR3 loop spans 15 amino acids. The CDR3 sequence: CASSFPGGAAYEQYF. CDR3 bases: TGTGCCAGCAGTTTTCCAGGGGGTGCTGCCTACGAGCAGTACTTC.

V gene TRBV2 combines with J gene TRBJ2-3; D is perhaps TRBD2 (5 bases). CDR3 length: 12 amino acids. Germline V gene lookup returns CDR1 SNHLY and CDR2 FYNNEI. V was cut by 6 bases and J by 7 bases, with 11 bases left in between. DNA of the CDR3: TGTGCCAGCAGAGCCGGGGTAAATACGCAGTATTTT. Protein: CASRAGVNTQYF.